The 12 T cell receptor beta chains given below trace back to one sample, sequenced in a study of control samples from healthy donors and cancer patients. Only in-frame clones appear in the TCRdb table, and some are missing; sequencing was by immunoSEQ multiplex PCR. This table has 100,000 to 120,000 clones, 83% appearing once. The sample taken for sequencing was blood. These receptor sequences come from a woman aged 45-65 years in good health.

The rearrangement links TRBV28 to TRBJ2-1; D ambiguous. The V and J ends lost 2 bases and 14 bases respectively, with 10 bases between them. The CDR3 sequence is 11 residues long. The germline V gene encodes CDR1 MDHEN and CDR2 SYDVKM. The CDR3 DNA reads TGTGCCAGCAGTTTAGGGCAGGCTGAGTTCTTC. This codes for CASSLGQAEFF.

This chain connects TRBV5-1 to TRBJ2-3; 11 nucleotides match TRBD2. Trimming cost V 3 bases and J 3 bases; bases outside gene matches: 6. Germline-derived CDR1 and CDR2 are SGHRS and YFSETQ. The CDR3 has 16 residues. In nucleotides, the CDR3 is TGCGCCAGCAGCTCCCTCACTAGCGGGAGTACAGATACGCAGTATTTT. Protein: CASSSLTSGSTDTQYF.

The V and J genes are TRBV9 and TRBJ1-2; TRBD1 agrees at 7 bases. The CDR3 has 15 residues. The V gene end was trimmed by 3 bases and the J gene end by 1 base; junction bases not matched to a gene: 6. CDR1 is SGDLS and CDR2 is YYNGEE in the germline V gene. The CDR3 nucleotides are TGTGCCAGCAGCGCAATGGGACAGTTTAACTATGGCTACACCTTC. Translating gives CASSAMGQFNYGYTF.

V is TRBV5-1 and J is TRBJ1-5; D is unresolved. Germline CDR1 is SGHRS and CDR2 is YFSETQ. The CDR3 has 13 amino acids. The V end was cut by 7 bases, the J end by 7 bases, with 15 bases between. CDR3 sequence: CASSTEGDQPQHF. The CDR3, as DNA: TGCGCCAGCTCCACGGAAGGCGACCAGCCCCAGCATTTT.

This chain joins TRBV28 and TRBJ1-3; 8 nucleotides align to TRBD1. CDR1 is MDHEN, CDR2 SYDVKM, per germline. The length of the CDR3 is 16 residues. V shed 2 bases and J 0 bases; nucleotides not matched to a gene: 3. The CDR3 protein is CASSLRGTGSGNTIYF. Written as DNA, the CDR3 is TGTGCCAGCAGTTTAAGGGGGACAGGCTCTGGAAACACCATATATTTT.

The chain employs TRBV23-1 and TRBJ2-4; possible D gene TRBD1, 6 bases. TRBV23-1 is marked as an open reading frame, function uncertain. V was trimmed by 4 bases and J by 9 bases, leaving 19 bases between them. The CDR3 is 15 amino acids. The CDR3 nucleotides read TGCGCCAGCAGTCTTTCTGACAGGTGGATCTCCATTCAGTACTTC. As protein: CASSLSDRWISIQYF.

This clone has just a few counts. Other DNA variants within this sample encode the same CDR3. The gene calls are TRBV7-2 and TRBJ2-2, with 11 bases matching TRBD2. There are 17 residues in the CDR3. CDR1 and CDR2 from the germline V gene are SGHTA and FQGNSA. Trimming at V came to 2 bases and at J to 2 bases, leaving 4 bases not matched to a gene. The CDR3 here is CASSLFSGGANTGELFF. The CDR3 DNA follows: TGTGCCAGCAGCTTATTTAGCGGGGGGGCAAACACCGGGGAGCTGTTTTTT.

This clone was observed a few times. The chain combines TRBV6-2 or TRBV6-3 with TRBJ2-3; perhaps TRBD2 as D (6 bases). Trimming stripped 6 bases from V and 4 bases from J, with 32 bases between. The CDR3 spans 20 residues. Germline V gives CDR1 MNHEY, CDR2 SVGEGT. The CDR3 region has the DNA TGTGCCAGCAGCAACCGACCCGGAGGGCCTTCTTATCCTTCTCCAGATACGCAGTATTTT. Translated, it gives CASSNRPGGPSYPSPDTQYF.

The CDR3 here is CASSQATGGGSPLHF. The CDR3 DNA reads as TGTGCCAGCAGCCAGGCGACAGGGGGCGGTTCACCCCTCCACTTT. J is TRBJ1-6 and V is TRBV14; 10 bases line up with TRBD1. CDR3 length: 15 amino acids. The germline gives CDR1 SGHDN, CDR2 FVKESK. V shed 3 bases and J 9 bases; nucleotides not matched to a gene: 5.

This clone has a handful of counts. The chain links TRBV6-5 to TRBJ2-7; D gene uncertain. Germline assignment: CDR1 MNHEY and CDR2 SVGAGI. Between the trimmed V and J ends, which lost 8 bases and 0 bases, there was a span of 14 bases. The length of the CDR3 is 14 residues. The CDR3: CASSDLESSYEQYF. CDR3 sequence (DNA): TGTGCCAGCTCTGACCTAGAGAGCTCCTACGAGCAGTACTTC.

The genes are TRBV2 and TRBJ2-5; D is possibly TRBD1 (5 bases). The germline V gene has CDR1 SNHLY and CDR2 FYNNEI. Trimming took 6 bases from V and 5 from J, leaving 16 bases between them. The CDR3 contains 14 residues. DNA of the CDR3: TGTGCCAGCAGGCTGCCGTGGGGCCGGGAGACCCAGTACTTC. Its translation is CASRLPWGRETQYF.

The chain carries TRBV6-5 and TRBJ2-5; D gene uncertain. CDR1 is MNHEY and CDR2 is SVGAGI in the germline V gene. Trimming took off 6 bases at V and 4 bases at J, with 15 bases between the two ends. The CDR3 totals 14 residues. The CDR3 sequence is CASSVGPEPETQYF. CDR3 in DNA: TGTGCCAGCAGCGTAGGTCCGGAACCAGAGACCCAGTACTTC.